Below, 11 T cell receptor beta chains from the same sample are listed, as sequenced in a study of blood T cells in healthy people across ages. The authors ran a second PCR of 7 to 11 cycles using a sample-barcoded 5' primer and a J-beta primer mix. TCRdb called the 5' RACE reads again in MiXCR, with one record for every CDR3 protein. The sample has some 1.4 million distinct CDR3 sequences; around 39% are singletons. The sequenced material came from blood. The receptors here all came from a young woman in good health.

The chain links TRBV7-6 to TRBJ2-4; 7 bases are a match to TRBD1. The closer fit of TRBJ2-7 to the DNA end suggests the J call may be wrong. The CDR3 consists of 14 residues. Germline-derived CDR1 and CDR2 are SGHVS and FNYEAQ. The CDR3 loop reads CASSFDRDGYEQYF. The CDR3 DNA is TGTGCCAGCAGCTTTGACAGGGACGGCTACGAGCAGTACTTC.

In its sample, this clonotype was seen a few times. The chain has TRBV27 and TRBJ1-6; D uncertain. V shed 5 bases and J shed 5 bases, with 10 bases lying between them. This CDR3 contains 14 residues. Germline-derived CDR1 and CDR2 are MNHEY and SMNVEV (reference sequence). The CDR3 bases are TGTGCCAGCAGTCGGGCGGCCAATAATTCACCCCTCCACTTT. This sequence encodes CASSRAANNSPLHF.

V gene TRBV4-1 combines with J gene TRBJ2-7; 10 bases match TRBD2. This CDR3 is 15 amino acids long. V trimming: 6 bases; J trimming: 3 bases; junction bases outside the gene matches: 8. CDR1 is MGHRA, CDR2 YSYEKL, per germline. CDR3 amino acids: CASSQRGGGDYEQYF. CDR3 coding DNA: TGCGCCAGCAGTCAGCGGGGGGGCGGGGACTACGAGCAGTACTTC.

V is TRBV12-3 or TRBV12-4 and J is TRBJ2-1; D gene ambiguous. The CDR3 runs 11 residues. The ends were cut back, 5 bases at V and 7 bases at J, with 6 bases in the middle. The CDR3 is CASSHTNEQFF. DNA of the CDR3: TGTGCCAGCAGTCACACGAATGAGCAGTTCTTC.

The chain couples TRBV11-2 to TRBJ2-2; D may be TRBD2 (5 bases). The CDR3 runs 15 residues. V was trimmed by 5 bases and J by 1 base, leaving 11 bases between them. CDR1 is SGHAT and CDR2 is FQNNGV in the germline V gene. The CDR3 here is CASSPRRGNTGELFF. CDR3 bases: TGTGCCAGCAGCCCGCGACGGGGGAACACCGGGGAGCTGTTTTTT.

This clonotype was counted only a few times. The chain uses TRBV7-2 and TRBJ2-7; unclear D gene. The CDR3 is 14 residues long. V was pared by 1 base and J by 7 bases, with 14 bases between. Germline V CDR1 and CDR2: SGHTA, FQGNSA. The CDR3 loop reads CASSLDEGHNEQYF. CDR3 sequence (DNA): TGTGCCAGCAGCTTAGACGAAGGGCACAATGAGCAGTACTTC.

This clonotype occurred a few times. The chain joins TRBV9 to TRBJ2-7, with a tentative D call TRBD1 (6 bases). With the DNA end fitting TRBJ2-5 better, the J assignment may be wrong. The CDR3 runs to 14 residues. Germline V CDR1 and CDR2: SGDLS, YYNGEE. CDR3 sequence reads: CASSFGQWDETQYF. The CDR3 region has the DNA TGTGCCAGCAGCTTCGGACAGTGGGACGAGACCCAGTACTTC.

This clonotype was counted a few times. The gene calls are TRBV30 and TRBJ2-1, with D unclear. From germline, CDR1 is GTSNPN and CDR2 SVGIG (reference sequence). The CDR3 covers 12 residues. V lost 0 bases and J 7 bases, leaving 7 bases between the germline ends. Here the CDR3 DNA reads TGTGCCTGGAGTGTAATGCAGAATGAGCAGTTCTTC. Amino acids: CAWSVMQNEQFF.

This clonotype was picked up a small number of times. The V and J genes are TRBV27 and TRBJ1-5; a possible D gene is TRBD1 (6 bases). From germline, CDR1 is MNHEY and CDR2 SMNVEV (reference sequence). This CDR3 has 13 residues. V lost 5 bases and J lost 5, with 10 bases in between. The CDR3 is CASSQGRDQPQHF. The CDR3 coding sequence is TGTGCCAGCAGTCAGGGGAGGGATCAGCCCCAGCATTTT.

The chain carries TRBV25-1 and TRBJ2-1; D not certain. The better agreement between TRBJ2-7 and the DNA end casts doubt on the J call. CDR3 length: 16 residues. CDR1 and CDR2 from the germline V gene are MGHDK and SYGVNS. CDR3 sequence reads: CASSELVLTTYNEQYF. As DNA, the CDR3 is TGTGCCAGCAGTGAATTAGTGTTAACCACCTACAATGAGCAGTACTTC.

The chain carries TRBV3-1 and TRBJ1-3, with D unresolved. The CDR3 has 15 amino acids. The germline V gene has CDR1 LGHDT and CDR2 YNNKEL (reference sequence). V lost 0 bases, J lost 0 bases, and 6 bases lay in between. This CDR3 reads CASSQDRFSGNTIYF. The CDR3 DNA reads TGTGCCAGCAGCCAAGATCGCTTCTCTGGAAACACCATATATTTT.